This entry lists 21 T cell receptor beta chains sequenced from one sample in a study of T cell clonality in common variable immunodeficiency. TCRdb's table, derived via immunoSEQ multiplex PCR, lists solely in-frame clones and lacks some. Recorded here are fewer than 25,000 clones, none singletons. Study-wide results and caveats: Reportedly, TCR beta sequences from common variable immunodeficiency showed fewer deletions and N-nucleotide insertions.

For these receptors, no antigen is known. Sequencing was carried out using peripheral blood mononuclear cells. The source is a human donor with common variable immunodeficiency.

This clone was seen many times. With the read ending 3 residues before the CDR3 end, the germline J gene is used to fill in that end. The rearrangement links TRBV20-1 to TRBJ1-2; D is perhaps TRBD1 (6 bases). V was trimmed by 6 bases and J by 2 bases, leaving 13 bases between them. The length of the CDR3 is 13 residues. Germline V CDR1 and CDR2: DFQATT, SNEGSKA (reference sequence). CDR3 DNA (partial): TGCAGTGCCGAATCGGACAGAAACTATGGC. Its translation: CSAESDRNYG. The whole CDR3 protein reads CSAESDRNYGYTF.

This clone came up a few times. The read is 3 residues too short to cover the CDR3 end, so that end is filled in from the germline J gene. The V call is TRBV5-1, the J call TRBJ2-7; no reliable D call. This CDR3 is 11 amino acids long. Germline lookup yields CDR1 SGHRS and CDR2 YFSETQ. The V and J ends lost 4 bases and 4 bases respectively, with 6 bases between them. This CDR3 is CASSEQYEQYF. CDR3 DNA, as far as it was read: TGCGCCAGCAGCGAACAGTACGAG.

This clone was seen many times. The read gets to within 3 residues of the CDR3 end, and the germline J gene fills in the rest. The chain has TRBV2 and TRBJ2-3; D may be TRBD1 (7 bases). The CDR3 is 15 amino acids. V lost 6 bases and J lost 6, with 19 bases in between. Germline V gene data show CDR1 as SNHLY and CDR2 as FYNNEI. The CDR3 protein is CASRGRDSGSDTQYF. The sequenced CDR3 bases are TGTGCCAGCAGGGGGCGGGACAGTGGCTCGGATACG. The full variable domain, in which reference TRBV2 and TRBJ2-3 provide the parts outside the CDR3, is EPEVTQTPSHQVTQMGQEVILRCVPISNHLYFYWYRQILGQKVEFLVSFYNNEISEKSEIFDDQFSVERPDGSNFTLKIRSTKLEDSAMYFCASRGRDSGSDTQYFGPGTRLTVL.

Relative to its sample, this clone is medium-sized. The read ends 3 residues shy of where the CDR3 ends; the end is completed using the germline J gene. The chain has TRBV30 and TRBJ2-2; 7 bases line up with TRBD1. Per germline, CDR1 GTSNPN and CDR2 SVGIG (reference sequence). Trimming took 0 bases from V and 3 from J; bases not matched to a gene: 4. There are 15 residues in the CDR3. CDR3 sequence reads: CAWSVGDSYTGELFF. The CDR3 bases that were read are TGTGCCTGGAGTGTAGGGGACAGCTACACCGGGGAG.

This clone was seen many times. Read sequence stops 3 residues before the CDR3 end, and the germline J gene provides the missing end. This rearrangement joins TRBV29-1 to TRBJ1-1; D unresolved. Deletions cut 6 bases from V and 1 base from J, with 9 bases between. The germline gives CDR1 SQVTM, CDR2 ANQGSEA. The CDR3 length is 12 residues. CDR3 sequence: CSVRAGNTEAFF. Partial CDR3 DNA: TGCAGCGTCCGTGCGGGGAACACTGAA.

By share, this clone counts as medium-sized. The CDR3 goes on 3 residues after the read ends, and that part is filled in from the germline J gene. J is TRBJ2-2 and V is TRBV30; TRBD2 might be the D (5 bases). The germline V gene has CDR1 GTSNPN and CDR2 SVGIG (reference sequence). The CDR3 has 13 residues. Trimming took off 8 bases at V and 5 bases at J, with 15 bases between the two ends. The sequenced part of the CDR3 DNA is TGTGCCCGTCCGGGGATGGGGACCGGGGAG. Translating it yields CARPGMGTGE. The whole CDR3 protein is CARPGMGTGELFF.

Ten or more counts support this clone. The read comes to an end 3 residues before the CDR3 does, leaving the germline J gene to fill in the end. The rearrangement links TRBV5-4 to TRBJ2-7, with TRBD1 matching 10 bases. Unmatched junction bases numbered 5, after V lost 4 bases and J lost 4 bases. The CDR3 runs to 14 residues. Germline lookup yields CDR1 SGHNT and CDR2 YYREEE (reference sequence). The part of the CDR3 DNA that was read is TGTGCCAGCAGCAGGACAGGGGGTCAGTACGAG. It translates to CASSRTGGQYE. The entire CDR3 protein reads CASSRTGGQYEQYF.

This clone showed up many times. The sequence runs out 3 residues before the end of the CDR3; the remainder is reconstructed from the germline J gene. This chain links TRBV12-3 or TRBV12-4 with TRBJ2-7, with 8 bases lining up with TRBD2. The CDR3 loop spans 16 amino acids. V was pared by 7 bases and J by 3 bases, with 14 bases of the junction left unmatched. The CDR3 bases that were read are TGTGCCAGCACCTTCGTGGCGGGGCGGGAGGACTACGAG. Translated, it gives CASTFVAGREDYE. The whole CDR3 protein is CASTFVAGREDYEQYF.

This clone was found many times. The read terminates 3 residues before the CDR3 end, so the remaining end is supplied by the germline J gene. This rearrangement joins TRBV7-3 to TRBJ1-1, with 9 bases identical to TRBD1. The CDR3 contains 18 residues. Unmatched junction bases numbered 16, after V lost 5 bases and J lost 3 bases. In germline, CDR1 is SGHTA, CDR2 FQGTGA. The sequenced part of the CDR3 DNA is TGTGCCAGCAGCGTCTCAGCACCGGGACAGGGCCTTCACACTGAA. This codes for CASSVSAPGQGLHTE. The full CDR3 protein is CASSVSAPGQGLHTEAFF.

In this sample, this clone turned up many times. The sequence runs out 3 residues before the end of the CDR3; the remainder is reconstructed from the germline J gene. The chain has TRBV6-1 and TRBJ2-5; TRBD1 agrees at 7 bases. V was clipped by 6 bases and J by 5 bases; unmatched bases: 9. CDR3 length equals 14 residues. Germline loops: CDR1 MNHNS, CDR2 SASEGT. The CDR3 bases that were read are TGTGCCAGCAGAGAATCACAGGGGCGGGAGACC. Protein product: CASRESQGRET. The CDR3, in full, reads CASRESQGRETQYF.

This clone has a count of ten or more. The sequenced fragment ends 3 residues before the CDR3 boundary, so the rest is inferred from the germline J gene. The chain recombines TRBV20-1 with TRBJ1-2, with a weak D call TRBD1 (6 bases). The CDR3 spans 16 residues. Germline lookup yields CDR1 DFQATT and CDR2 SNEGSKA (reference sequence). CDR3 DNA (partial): TGCAGTGCTAGAGATCCGGGCGGGAGGGCCAAGGGGGGG. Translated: CSARDPGGRAKGG. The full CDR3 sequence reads CSARDPGGRAKGGYTF.

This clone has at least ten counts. The covered CDR3 bases are TGTGCCAGCAGTGAAGGTGGGGCGCAGTACGAG. Its protein is CASSEGGAQYE. The entire CDR3 sequence reads CASSEGGAQYEQYF. The chain links TRBV2 to TRBJ2-7; perhaps TRBD1 as D (5 bases). The CDR3 end is not reached by the read, which stops 3 residues before it; the germline J gene fills it in. Trimming cost V 1 base and J 4 bases, with 11 bases left between them. This CDR3 region has 14 residues. Germline loops: CDR1 SNHLY, CDR2 FYNNEI.

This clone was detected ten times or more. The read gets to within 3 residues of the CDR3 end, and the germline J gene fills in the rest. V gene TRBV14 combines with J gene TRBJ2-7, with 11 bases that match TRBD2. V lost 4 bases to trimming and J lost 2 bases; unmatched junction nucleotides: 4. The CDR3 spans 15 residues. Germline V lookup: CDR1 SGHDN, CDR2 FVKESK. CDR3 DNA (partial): TGTGCCAGCAGCCTGCATAGCGGGAGGGCCTACGAG. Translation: CASSLHSGRAYE. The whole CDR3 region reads CASSLHSGRAYEQYF.

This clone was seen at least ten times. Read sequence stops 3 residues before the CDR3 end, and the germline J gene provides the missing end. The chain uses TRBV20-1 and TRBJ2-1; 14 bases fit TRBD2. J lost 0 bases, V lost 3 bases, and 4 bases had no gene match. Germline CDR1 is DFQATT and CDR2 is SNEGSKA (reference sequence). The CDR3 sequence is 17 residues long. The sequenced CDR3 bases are TGCAGTGCTAGGGGACTAGCGGGAGAAGCCTCCTACAATGAG. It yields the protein CSARGLAGEASYNE. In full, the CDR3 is CSARGLAGEASYNEQFF.

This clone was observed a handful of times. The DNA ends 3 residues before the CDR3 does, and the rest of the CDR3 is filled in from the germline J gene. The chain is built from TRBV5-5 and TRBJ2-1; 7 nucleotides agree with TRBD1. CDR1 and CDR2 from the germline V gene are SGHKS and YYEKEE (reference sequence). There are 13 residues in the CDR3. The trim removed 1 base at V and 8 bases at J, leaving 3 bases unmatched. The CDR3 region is CASSLQGVHEQFF. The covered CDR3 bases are TGTGCCAGCAGCTTGCAGGGGGTTCATGAG.

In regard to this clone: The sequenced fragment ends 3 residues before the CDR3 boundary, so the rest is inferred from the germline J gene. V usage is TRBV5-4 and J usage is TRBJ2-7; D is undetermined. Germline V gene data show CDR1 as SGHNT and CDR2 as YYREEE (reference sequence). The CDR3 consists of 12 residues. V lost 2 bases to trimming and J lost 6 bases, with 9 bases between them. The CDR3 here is CASSFPKPEQYF. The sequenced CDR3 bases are TGTGCCAGCAGCTTCCCAAAGCCCGAG. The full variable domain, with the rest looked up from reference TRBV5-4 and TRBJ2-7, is ETGVTQSPTHLIKTRGQQVTLRCSSQSGHNTVSWYQQALGQGPQFIFQYYREEENGRGNFPPRFSGLQFPNYSSELNVNALELDDSALYLCASSFPKPEQYFGPGTRLTVT.

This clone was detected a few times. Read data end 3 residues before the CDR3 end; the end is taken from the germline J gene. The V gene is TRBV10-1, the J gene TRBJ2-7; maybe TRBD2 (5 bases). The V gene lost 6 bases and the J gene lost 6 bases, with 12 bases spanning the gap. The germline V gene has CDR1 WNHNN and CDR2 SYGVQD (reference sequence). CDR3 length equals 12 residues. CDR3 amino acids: CASSPRGPEQYF. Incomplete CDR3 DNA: TGCGCCAGCAGCCCCCGAGGGCCCGAG.

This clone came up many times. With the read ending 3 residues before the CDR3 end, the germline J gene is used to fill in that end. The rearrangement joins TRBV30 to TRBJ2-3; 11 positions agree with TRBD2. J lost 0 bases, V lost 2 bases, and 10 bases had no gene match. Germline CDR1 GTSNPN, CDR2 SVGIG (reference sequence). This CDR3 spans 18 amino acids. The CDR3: CAWSRLAGRWKSTDTQYF. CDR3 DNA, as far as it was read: TGTGCCTGGAGTCGACTAGCGGGAAGGTGGAAAAGCACAGATACG.

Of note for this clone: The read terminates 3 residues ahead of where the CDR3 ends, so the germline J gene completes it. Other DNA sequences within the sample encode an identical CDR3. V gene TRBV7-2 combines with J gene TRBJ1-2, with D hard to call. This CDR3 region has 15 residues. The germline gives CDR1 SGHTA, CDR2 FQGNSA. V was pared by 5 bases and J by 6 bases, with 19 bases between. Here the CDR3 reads CASSPDGVASDGYTF. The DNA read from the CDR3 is TGTGCCAGCAGCCCTGACGGGGTGGCTTCGGATGGC.

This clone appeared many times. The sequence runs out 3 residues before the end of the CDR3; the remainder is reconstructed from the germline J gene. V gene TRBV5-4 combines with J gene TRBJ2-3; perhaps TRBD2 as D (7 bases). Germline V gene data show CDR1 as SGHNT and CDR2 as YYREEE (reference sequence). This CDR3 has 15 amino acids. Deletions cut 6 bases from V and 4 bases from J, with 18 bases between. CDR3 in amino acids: CASTHSEGGADTQYF. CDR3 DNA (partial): TGTGCCAGCACCCACTCCGAGGGGGGGGCAGATACG.

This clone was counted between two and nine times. The covered CDR3 bases are TGTGCCAGCTCAAGAACGACAGGGGGCCGGTGGCAGCCC. It is translated as CASSRTTGGRWQP. The complete CDR3 protein is CASSRTTGGRWQPQHF. This chain connects TRBV18 to TRBJ1-5; the match to TRBD1 covers 10 bases. The CDR3 end is not reached by the read, which stops 3 residues before it; the germline J gene fills it in. The V gene end was trimmed by 5 bases and the J gene end by 7 bases; junction bases not matched to a gene: 11. Germline CDR1 and CDR2: KGHSH and LQKENI. The CDR3 length is 16 residues.